This T cell receptor (delta chain) was identified during a study of gamma-delta T cells after stem cell transplantation. TCRdb re-processed the RT-PCR reads using CATT. This table has more than 10,000 delta-chain clones, around 1.4% appearing once. The germline CDR1 and CDR2 sequences are GEAIGNYY and EKD. V lost 3 bases to trimming and J lost 7 bases; unmatched junction nucleotides: 14. The CDR3 covers 17 residues. A few counts support this clone. The specimen sequenced was gamma-delta T cells. The chain recombines TRDV2 with TRDJ1, with 12 nucleotides matching TRDD3. The sequence was obtained from a human donor. It is not recorded whose cells these are; they may come from a transplant donor. The CDR3 here is CACDPILGDTLPGKLIF. The CDR3 DNA is TGTGCCTGTGACCCTATACTGGGGGATACACTCCCCGGTAAACTCATCTTT.